This T cell receptor beta chain appears in the sequencing data of a study of T cell responses to AZD1222 COVID-19 vaccine. Germline V gives CDR1 SGHTA, CDR2 FQGNSA. The germline V and J ends were trimmed by 4 bases and 7 bases, with 22 bases remaining between them. This CDR3 is built from 16 residues. Of note for this clone: What it binds is not known.

Notes on the study in general: Donors, mostly white British, included more females; clonal diversity was possibly underestimated. Rises in breadth and depth of Spike-specific TCRs came after two AZD1222 doses.

Assay: immunoSEQ multiplex PCR; the TCRdb copy retains only in-frame clones and omits some. The profile shows about 99,000 clones, around nine tenths of them singletons. The sequence derives from an adult in good health. Sequencing used peripheral blood, obtained on day 0 of AZD1222 vaccination. The gene calls are TRBV7-2 and TRBJ1-2; a weak D match, TRBD1 (6 bases). The CDR3, as DNA: TGTGCCAGCAGCTCCCAGAGAAGCTCAGGGGTTGGTGGCTACACCTTC. The encoded protein is CASSSQRSSGVGGYTF. Full variable domain (missing parts from reference TRBV7-2 and TRBJ1-2): GAGVSQSPSNKVTEKGKDVELRCDPISGHTALYWYRQSLGQGLEFLIYFQGNSAPDKSGLPSDRFSAERTGGSVSTLTIQRTQQEDSAVYLCASSSQRSSGVGGYTFGSGTRLTVV.